The source of this T cell receptor (beta chain) is a study of blood T cell repertoires in COVID-19. Assay used: immunoSEQ multiplex PCR; TCRdb lists only in-frame clones, some missing. Of over 350,000 clones listed, about 88% are singletons. V lost 1 base and J 2 bases, leaving 12 bases between the germline ends. Germline V gene sequence: CDR1 MGHRA, CDR2 YSYEKL. CDR3 length equals 16 residues. The J gene is TRBJ1-5, the V gene TRBV4-1, with D unclear. This TCR came from a woman aged 18-30 years who had recovered from COVID-19. Sequencing was done on a sample of PBMCs or T cells enriched from blood (not recorded which). The CDR3 DNA reads TGCGCCAGCAGCCAAGTCGCAATCGGGGGCAATCAGCCCCAGCATTTT. Protein: CASSQVAIGGNQPQHF.